The 31 T cell receptor beta chains given below trace back to one sample, sequenced in a study of blood T cell repertoires in COVID-19. Profiled with immunoSEQ multiplex PCR; TCRdb holds only in-frame clones, not every one. The repertoire includes approximately 250,000 clones, almost 85% of them detected once, and 4% sits in the top ten. Material: peripheral blood. The receptor set was obtained from a man in his forties or fifties with acute or convalescent COVID-19.

The chain combines TRBV9 with TRBJ2-7; 7 bases align to TRBD2. The CDR3 runs 12 residues. CDR1 SGDLS and CDR2 YYNGEE come from the germline V gene. Trimming removed 3 bases from V and 5 bases from J; junction bases left unmatched: 2. The CDR3 nucleotides read TGTGCCAGCAGCGGACTAGCTGACGAGCAGTACTTC. The encoded protein is CASSGLADEQYF.

The CDR3 is CASSDRNRVKNIQYF. The DNA for the CDR3 is TGTGCCAGCAGTGATAGAAACAGGGTAAAAAACATTCAGTACTTC. The chain carries TRBV6-1 and TRBJ2-4; the D gene is possibly TRBD1 (6 bases). Deletions cut 3 bases from V and 4 bases from J, with 13 bases between. There are 15 residues in the CDR3. Germline values: CDR1 MNHNS, CDR2 SASEGT.

The chain employs TRBV11-2 and TRBJ2-7; TRBD2 might be the D (6 bases). CDR3 length: 16 amino acids. Trimming stripped 1 base from V and 3 bases from J, with 16 bases between. Germline assignment: CDR1 SGHAT and CDR2 FQNNGV. CDR3 DNA: TGTGCCAGCAGCTTAGTAATGGTACGGGAGATCTACGAGCAGTACTTC. Translated, it gives CASSLVMVREIYEQYF.

This clone was counted a few times. The chain has TRBV7-9 and TRBJ2-1; TRBD2 is a possible D gene (5 bases). Trimming cost V 4 bases and J 0 bases, with 16 bases left between them. Germline V gives CDR1 SEHNR, CDR2 FQNEAQ (reference sequence). The CDR3 runs 17 residues. The CDR3: CASSSISELASYNEQFF. CDR3 DNA: TGTGCCAGCAGCTCAATAAGCGAGCTAGCCTCCTACAATGAGCAGTTCTTC.

The chain combines TRBV30 with TRBJ1-4, with TRBD1 matching 7 bases. Germline CDR1 reads GTSNPN; CDR2 reads SVGIG (reference sequence). With V trimmed by 7 bases and J by 11 bases, 13 bases remained unmatched. The CDR3 runs 13 residues. CDR3 amino acids: CASKLGGGLKLFF. The CDR3 region has the DNA TGTGCCTCGAAATTAGGGGGCGGATTGAAACTGTTTTTT. Drawing the rest from reference TRBV30 and TRBJ1-4, the complete variable domain is SQTIHQWPATLVQPVGSPLSLECTVEGTSNPNLYWYRQAAGRGLQLLFYSVGIGQISSEVPQNLSASRPQDRQFILSSKKLLLSDSGFYLCASKLGGGLKLFFGSGTQLSVL.

The chain has TRBV9 and TRBJ1-6; 8 nucleotides align to TRBD1. Per the germline V gene, CDR1 is SGDLS and CDR2 is YYNGEE. With V trimmed by 4 bases and J by 10 bases, 7 bases remained unmatched. The CDR3 sequence is 14 residues long. CDR3 sequence reads: CASSPGQGFSPLHF. As DNA, the CDR3 is TGTGCCAGCAGCCCAGGACAGGGTTTCTCACCCCTCCACTTT.

The J gene is TRBJ2-3, the V gene TRBV5-4, with 9 bases that match TRBD2. The CDR3 has 16 residues. Trimming removed 2 bases from V and 0 bases from J; junction bases left unmatched: 4. CDR1 and CDR2 (germline): SGHNT, YYREEE (reference sequence). The CDR3, as DNA: TGTGCCAGCAGCTTCCGACTAGCGGAAAGCACAGATACGCAGTATTTT. Translated: CASSFRLAESTDTQYF.

V usage is TRBV12-3 or TRBV12-4 and J usage is TRBJ1-2, with D unclear. The CDR3 is made up of 11 amino acids. The V end lost 4 bases, the J end lost 6 bases, and 6 bases lay between the germline ends. CDR3 region: CASSSGNGYTF. The CDR3, as DNA: TGTGCCAGCAGTTCGGGGAATGGCTACACCTTC.

The chain carries TRBV13 and TRBJ2-2; D gene ambiguous. The germline CDR1 and CDR2 sequences are PRHDT and FYEKMQ (reference sequence). The CDR3 is made up of 12 amino acids. Trimming removed 3 bases from V and 10 bases from J, with 9 bases in between. CDR3 nucleotide sequence: TGTGCCAGCAGCTTCAGTGGCCCGGAGCTGTTTTTT. Encoded protein: CASSFSGPELFF.

The chain combines TRBV9 with TRBJ1-3; TRBD1 might be the D (5 bases). The CDR3 loop spans 15 amino acids. Germline CDR1 reads SGDLS; CDR2 reads YYNGEE. V lost 0 bases to trimming and J lost 3 bases, with 10 bases between them. This chain's CDR3 is CASSVVGAGGNTIYF. In DNA, the CDR3 is TGTGCCAGCAGCGTAGTTGGGGCAGGTGGAAACACCATATATTTT.

This clone appeared a few times. The V gene is TRBV27, the J gene TRBJ2-3, with D maybe TRBD2 (5 bases). The CDR3 spans 16 residues. Looked up from germline, CDR1 is MNHEY and CDR2 is SMNVEV (reference sequence). With 2 bases removed from V and 2 bases from J, the gap between germline ends came to 14 bases. Written as DNA, the CDR3 is TGTGCCAGCAGTTTAGGCGCGTCTAGCATCACAGATACGCAGTATTTT. Protein: CASSLGASSITDTQYF.

CDR3: CASSLARGLYEQYF. CDR3 bases: TGTGCCAGCAGCTTAGCCAGGGGGTTGTACGAGCAGTACTTC. V and J are TRBV11-2 and TRBJ2-7, with 7 bases that match TRBD1. The CDR3 is 14 residues long. Germline trimming cut 1 base from V and 4 bases from J; bases unmatched to any gene: 4. The germline V gene encodes CDR1 SGHAT and CDR2 FQNNGV. The entire variable domain, with the rest obtained from reference TRBV11-2 and TRBJ2-7, is as follows: EAGVAQSPRYKIIEKRQSVAFWCNPISGHATLYWYQQILGQGPKLLIQFQNNGVVDDSQLPKDRFSAERLKGVDSTLKIQPAKLEDSAVYLCASSLARGLYEQYFGPGTRLTVT.

The CDR3 DNA is TGTGCCACCAGCTCAGACAGCTACTATGGCTACACCTTC. It codes for CATSSDSYYGYTF. The V call is TRBV15, the J call TRBJ1-2, with a possible D match to TRBD1 (5 bases). CDR1 and CDR2 (germline): LNHNV, YYDKDF (reference sequence). V was shortened by 5 bases and J by 3 bases, with 10 bases between the two germline ends. CDR3 size: 13 residues.

V is TRBV16 and J is TRBJ2-6, with D possibly being TRBD2 (6 bases). Between the trimmed V and J ends, which lost 4 bases and 0 bases, there was a span of 10 bases. There are 16 residues in the CDR3. CDR1 is KGHSY, CDR2 FQNENV, per germline. CDR3 nucleotides: TGTGCCAGCAGCCCGCACGGGGGCTCTGGGGCCAACGTCCTGACTTTC. Translating gives CASSPHGGSGANVLTF.

This clone was counted once. This chain links TRBV11-2 with TRBJ2-6, with D possibly matching TRBD1 (5 bases). Germline assignment: CDR1 SGHAT and CDR2 FQNNGV. This CDR3 has 16 residues. V lost 3 bases to trimming and J lost 2 bases, with 11 bases between them. The CDR3: CASSLGPDTGANVLTF. Here the CDR3 DNA reads TGTGCCAGCAGCTTGGGGCCCGATACTGGGGCCAACGTCCTGACTTTC.

The rearrangement links TRBV2 to TRBJ1-6; TRBD1 is a possible D gene (6 bases). Trimming left V 7 bases short and J 2 bases short, with 18 bases between. Germline lookup yields CDR1 SNHLY and CDR2 FYNNEI. This CDR3 contains 17 residues. The CDR3 region is CASTERGGETYNSPLHF. The CDR3 DNA reads TGTGCCAGCACGGAGAGGGGGGGGGAGACCTATAATTCACCCCTCCACTTT.

V gene TRBV6-5 combines with J gene TRBJ2-7, with D perhaps matching TRBD1 (6 bases). Trimming took off 4 bases at V and 0 bases at J, with 13 bases between the two ends. The CDR3 has 15 amino acids. Germline V lookup: CDR1 MNHEY, CDR2 SVGAGI. DNA of the CDR3: TGTGCCAGCAGTTGGAACAGGGAGAGCTCCTACGAGCAGTACTTC. Protein sequence: CASSWNRESSYEQYF.

V and J are TRBV7-9 and TRBJ1-1; 7 positions agree with TRBD1. CDR3 length: 16 residues. Germline CDR1 is SEHNR and CDR2 is FQNEAQ (reference sequence). The J segment lost 5 bases and the V segment lost 4 bases, leaving 13 bases of the junction unmatched. CDR3 sequence (DNA): TGTGCCAGCAGCTCCTCCGACAGGGCGAGAAGGACTGAAGCTTTCTTT. Its protein product is CASSSSDRARRTEAFF.

This sequence joins TRBV12-3 or TRBV12-4 and TRBJ1-6; D uncertain. Deletions cut 7 bases from V and 6 bases from J, with 10 bases between. CDR3 length: 13 amino acids. The DNA of the CDR3 is TGTGCCAGCACGGGTGTCCTTAATTCACCCCTCCACTTT. Translating gives CASTGVLNSPLHF.

V gene TRBV18 combines with J gene TRBJ1-4, with 10 positions matching TRBD1. CDR1 and CDR2 from the germline V gene are KGHSH and LQKENI. This CDR3 has 18 residues. The junction had 11 bases not matched to a gene; V was cut back by 1 base and J by 6 bases. Here the CDR3 reads CASSPRGTGAVIDEKLFF. For the CDR3, the DNA is TGTGCCAGCTCACCACGCGGGACAGGGGCGGTTATAGATGAAAAACTGTTTTTT.

This clone appeared a few times. The chain uses TRBV30 and TRBJ1-2; the match to TRBD1 covers 7 bases. CDR3 length: 15 amino acids. The ends lost 8 bases at V and 4 bases at J; junction bases unmatched: 16. Germline CDR1 reads GTSNPN; CDR2 reads SVGIG (reference sequence). In DNA, the CDR3 is TGTGCCGGGCGGGAGGGGGCGAAATTAGCCTATGGCTACACCTTC. Protein: CAGREGAKLAYGYTF.

The rearrangement links TRBV6-5 to TRBJ2-2, with 8 nucleotides matching TRBD2. The junction had 3 bases not matched to a gene; V was cut back by 6 bases and J by 3 bases. Germline CDR1 is MNHEY and CDR2 is SVGAGI. The CDR3 contains 14 residues. The CDR3 DNA reads as TGTGCCAGCAGGAGCGGGAGTGACACCGGGGAGCTGTTTTTT. Encoded protein: CASRSGSDTGELFF.

V is TRBV5-1 and J is TRBJ1-6; tentatively, D is TRBD1 (5 bases). CDR1 is SGHRS, CDR2 YFSETQ, per germline. Between the trimmed V and J ends, which lost 2 bases and 8 bases, there was a span of 14 bases. CDR3 length equals 15 residues. CDR3 nucleotide sequence: TGCGCCAGCAGCTTTTGGAACTCGGGGGATTCACCCCTCCACTTT. This encodes CASSFWNSGDSPLHF. Together with reference TRBV5-1 and TRBJ1-6, the CDR3 gives the full variable domain: KAGVTQTPRYLIKTRGQQVTLSCSPISGHRSVSWYQQTPGQGLQFLFEYFSETQRNKGNFPGRFSGRQFSNSRSEMNVSTLELGDSALYLCASSFWNSGDSPLHFGNGTRLTVT.

This clone has just a few counts. The CDR3 region is CASSSPRTGGGSGANVLTF. The CDR3, as DNA: TGCGCCAGCAGCTCCCCTAGGACAGGGGGCGGTTCTGGGGCCAACGTCCTGACTTTC. The chain recombines TRBV5-1 with TRBJ2-6; the match to TRBD1 covers 11 bases. V shed 3 bases and J 1 base; nucleotides not matched to a gene: 9. Germline-derived CDR1 and CDR2 are SGHRS and YFSETQ. This CDR3 spans 19 amino acids. The whole variable domain, filled in from reference TRBV5-1 and TRBJ2-6, reads KAGVTQTPRYLIKTRGQQVTLSCSPISGHRSVSWYQQTPGQGLQFLFEYFSETQRNKGNFPGRFSGRQFSNSRSEMNVSTLELGDSALYLCASSSPRTGGGSGANVLTFGAGSRLTVL.

V and J are TRBV4-1 and TRBJ2-5, with 7 bases that match TRBD2. This CDR3 spans 15 amino acids. The junction had 6 bases not matched to a gene; V was cut back by 3 bases and J by 2 bases. Germline loops: CDR1 MGHRA, CDR2 YSYEKL. The DNA for the CDR3 is TGCGCCAGCAGCCATATGGGGGGAGGGCAAGAGACCCAGTACTTC. Translating it yields CASSHMGGGQETQYF.

The V gene is TRBV6-1, the J gene TRBJ1-6, with D possibly being TRBD1 (6 bases). Germline V gives CDR1 MNHNS, CDR2 SASEGT. The CDR3 runs to 17 residues. Deletions cut 2 bases from V and 3 bases from J, with 14 bases between. CDR3 in amino acids: CASSEQPGAFYNSPLHF. CDR3 sequence (DNA): TGTGCCAGCAGTGAACAACCAGGGGCATTCTATAATTCACCCCTCCACTTT.

The V gene is TRBV14, the J gene TRBJ2-7; tentative D call: TRBD1 (6 bases). Trimming removed 4 bases at V and 0 bases at J, with 13 bases between. The CDR3 covers 15 residues. The germline V gene encodes CDR1 SGHDN and CDR2 FVKESK. The chain's CDR3 is CASSPQGHLSYEQYF. CDR3 DNA sequence: TGTGCCAGCAGCCCACAGGGCCACCTCTCCTACGAGCAGTACTTC.

The V and J genes are TRBV7-6 and TRBJ2-3; no definite D call. This CDR3 contains 11 residues. Germline CDR1 and CDR2: SGHVS and FNYEAQ. V shed 3 bases and J shed 4 bases, with 2 bases lying between them. This CDR3 is CASSFSDTQYF. CDR3 DNA sequence: TGTGCCAGCAGCTTCTCAGATACGCAGTATTTT.

The chain carries TRBV20-1 and TRBJ2-7; 10 nucleotides match TRBD2. CDR1 and CDR2 (germline): DFQATT, SNEGSKA (reference sequence). CDR3 length equals 16 residues. Trimming cost V 3 bases and J 3 bases; bases outside gene matches: 11. CDR3 coding DNA: TGCAGTGCTAGTCTTCCTGGGGCTAGCGGGAGCTACGAGCAGTACTTC. Protein: CSASLPGASGSYEQYF.

The genes are TRBV28 and TRBJ2-7, with 10 bases matching TRBD2. The length of the CDR3 is 15 residues. V shed 6 bases, J shed 0 bases, and the junction held 5 bases outside the gene matches. CDR1 and CDR2 (germline): MDHEN, SYDVKM. CDR3 loop: CASRHTSGDSYEQYF. CDR3 bases: TGTGCCAGCAGGCACACTAGCGGGGACTCCTACGAGCAGTACTTC.

The chain joins TRBV7-9 to TRBJ2-7; D ambiguous. This CDR3 spans 11 amino acids. Trimming shortened V by 2 bases and J by 3 bases, and 2 bases separated the two germline ends. Per the germline V gene, CDR1 is SEHNR and CDR2 is FQNEAQ (reference sequence). The CDR3 DNA is TGTGCCAGCAGCTTATACTACGAGCAGTACTTC. This encodes CASSLYYEQYF.